The 26 T cell receptor beta chains in this list originate from one sample, sequenced in a study of brain T cells in children with intractable seizures (dated by TCRdb to the early 2020s). To prepare the library, the immunoSEQ multiplex PCR assay was applied. In TCRdb, the immuneACCESS table is reduced to in-frame sequences with V and J assigned. These tables do not hold every clone; where another copy was compared, an unresolved V gene accounts for under half, and the others remain unexplained. Counted in this sample were some 20,000 clones; around 94% of them appeared once. Together, the top ten hold under 7.5% of the sample. The time point label, as the study defines it: resected brain tissue, or blood drawn just prior to surgery. Specimen: peripheral blood, collected at surgery. All receptors derive from a boy between 10 and 17 years old with focal cortical dysplasia and intractable seizures.

This chain connects TRBV24-1 to TRBJ2-3; perhaps TRBD2 as D (6 bases). The CDR3 totals 13 residues. Between the trimmed V and J ends, which lost 5 bases and 4 bases, there was a span of 9 bases. CDR1 KGHDR and CDR2 SFDVKD come from the germline V gene. CDR3 nucleotide sequence: TGTGCCACCAGTGCGCGGGGACCAGATACGCAGTATTTT. Translating it yields CATSARGPDTQYF.

This rearrangement joins TRBV13 to TRBJ1-6; a weak D match, TRBD1 (6 bases). V was pared by 5 bases and J by 4 bases, with 15 bases between. The CDR3 has 16 residues. Germline V gives CDR1 PRHDT, CDR2 FYEKMQ (reference sequence). As DNA, the CDR3 is TGTGCCAGCAGCCCGAATACAGGGAGATATAATTCACCCCTCCACTTT. Protein: CASSPNTGRYNSPLHF. Looking up the rest from reference TRBV13 and TRBJ1-6 gives the full variable domain: AAGVIQSPRHLIKEKRETATLKCYPIPRHDTVYWYQQGPGQDPQFLISFYEKMQSDKGSIPDRFSAQQFSDYHSELNMSSLELGDSALYFCASSPNTGRYNSPLHFGNGTRLTVT.

This clone was detected once. The rearrangement uses TRBV19 and TRBJ2-3; 7 nucleotides align to TRBD2. The V gene end was trimmed by 6 bases and the J gene end by 2 bases; junction bases not matched to a gene: 11. The CDR3 is 16 residues long. CDR1 is LNHDA and CDR2 is SQIVND in the germline V gene (reference sequence). The CDR3 DNA sequence: TGTGCCAGTAGAGCCGGGACTAAGGGTATCACAGATACGCAGTATTTT. This translates into CASRAGTKGITDTQYF.

The chain uses TRBV9 and TRBJ2-3; D may match TRBD1 or TRBD2 (5 bases each). This CDR3 has 12 residues. From germline, CDR1 is SGDLS and CDR2 YYNGEE. Trimming shortened V by 7 bases and J by 10 bases, and 16 bases separated the two germline ends. As DNA, the CDR3 is TGTGCCAGCTGGGACCCTGGGCGAGCGCAGTATTTT. Translating gives CASWDPGRAQYF.

This sequence joins TRBV5-1 and TRBJ1-1; TRBD1 aligns across 7 bases. CDR1 SGHRS and CDR2 YFSETQ come from the germline V gene. This CDR3 region has 14 residues. The V segment lost 2 bases and the J segment 1 base; nucleotides outside the gene matches: 2. CDR3 in DNA: TGCGCCAGCAGCTTCGCAGGGGGGAACACTGAAGCTTTCTTT. As protein: CASSFAGGNTEAFF.

The chain uses TRBV18 and TRBJ2-7; D call uncertain. Trimming removed 2 bases at V and 3 bases at J, with 8 bases between. This CDR3 comprises 13 residues. Germline CDR1 KGHSH, CDR2 LQKENI. CDR3 bases: TGTGCCAGCTCACCAACTGGTGACTACGAGCAGTACGTC. It translates to CASSPTGDYEQYV.

The genes are TRBV6-4 and TRBJ2-2; 11 nucleotides match TRBD2. The CDR3 sequence is 16 residues long. CDR1 and CDR2 from the germline V gene are MRHNA and SNTAGT. V trimming: 0 bases; J trimming: 3 bases; junction bases outside the gene matches: 0. The chain's CDR3 is CASSDSTSGDTGELFF. The CDR3 DNA follows: TGTGCCAGCAGTGACTCGACTAGCGGGGACACCGGGGAGCTGTTTTTT.

The chain recombines TRBV9 with TRBJ2-6; D may be TRBD1 (6 bases). Germline V gene sequence: CDR1 SGDLS, CDR2 YYNGEE. Trimming cost V 6 bases and J 1 base, with 11 bases left between them. This CDR3 comprises 15 residues. This chain's CDR3 is CASNNRVSGANVLTF. The DNA for the CDR3 is TGTGCCAGCAATAACAGGGTATCTGGGGCCAACGTCCTGACTTTC.

The chain uses TRBV9 and TRBJ2-7; 7 bases agree with TRBD1. The CDR3 is 14 residues long. With 7 bases clipped from V and 1 base from J, the junction kept 8 bases outside the gene matches. Germline lookup yields CDR1 SGDLS and CDR2 YYNGEE. CDR3 in amino acids: CASGLQGNSYEQYF. CDR3 bases: TGTGCCAGCGGCCTACAGGGGAATTCCTACGAGCAGTACTTC. Complete variable domain (other parts from reference TRBV9 and TRBJ2-7): DSGVTQTPKHLITATGQRVTLRCSPRSGDLSVYWYQQSLDQGLQFLIQYYNGEERAKGNILERFSAQQFPDLHSELNLSSLELGDSALYFCASGLQGNSYEQYFGPGTRLTVT.

The V call is TRBV4-2, the J call TRBJ2-3; 11 nucleotides align to TRBD2. J lost 2 bases, V lost 3 bases, and 1 base had no gene match. Germline V CDR1 and CDR2: LGHNA, YNFKEQ. The CDR3 has 15 amino acids. The CDR3 nucleotides are TGTGCCAGCAGCCAGACTAGCGGGGACACAGATACGCAGTATTTT. It yields the protein CASSQTSGDTDTQYF.

This chain joins TRBV7-9 and TRBJ1-1; 8 bases map to TRBD1. From germline, CDR1 is SEHNR and CDR2 FQNEAQ (reference sequence). Trimming took 5 bases from V and 1 from J; bases not matched to a gene: 9. The CDR3 sequence is 16 residues long. The chain's CDR3 is CASSPRGPGGNTEAFF. Here the CDR3 DNA reads TGTGCCAGCAGCCCCAGGGGGCCGGGAGGGAACACTGAAGCTTTCTTT.

The CDR3 bases are TGTGCCAGCAGCTCTCCTAGCGGGCAGGGAGATACGCAGTATTTT. Protein product: CASSSPSGQGDTQYF. V and J are TRBV9 and TRBJ2-3; 8 bases line up with TRBD2. CDR3 length equals 15 residues. Germline CDR1 and CDR2: SGDLS and YYNGEE. The V gene end was trimmed by 4 bases and the J gene end by 5 bases; junction bases not matched to a gene: 9. Full variable domain (outside the CDR3, taken from reference TRBV9 and TRBJ2-3): DSGVTQTPKHLITATGQRVTLRCSPRSGDLSVYWYQQSLDQGLQFLIQYYNGEERAKGNILERFSAQQFPDLHSELNLSSLELGDSALYFCASSSPSGQGDTQYFGPGTRLTVL.

The V call is TRBV18, the J call TRBJ2-2; 9 nucleotides match TRBD1. After removal of 0 bases from V and 1 base from J, the junction contained 0 bases not matched to a gene. CDR3 length equals 16 residues. Germline lookup yields CDR1 KGHSH and CDR2 LQKENI. The CDR3 coding sequence is TGTGCCAGCTCACCACCGGGACAGGGGAACACCGGGGAGCTGTTTTTT. It specifies CASSPPGQGNTGELFF.

This rearrangement joins TRBV6-5 to TRBJ2-7; 8 positions agree with TRBD2. With 5 bases clipped from V and 5 bases from J, the junction kept 5 bases outside the gene matches. Germline V lookup: CDR1 MNHEY, CDR2 SVGAGI. The length of the CDR3 is 13 residues. The CDR3, as DNA: TGTGCCAGCAGTACGCGGGGGGCCCACGAGCAGTACTTC. Residues: CASSTRGAHEQYF.

V and J are TRBV28 and TRBJ1-3, with D perhaps TRBD1 (5 bases). Trimming shortened V by 2 bases and J by 8 bases, and 10 bases separated the two germline ends. CDR3 size: 13 residues. Germline V gene lookup returns CDR1 MDHEN and CDR2 SYDVKM. This chain's CDR3 is CASSLPGTDTIYF. CDR3 sequence (DNA): TGTGCCAGCAGTTTACCGGGGACGGACACCATATATTTT.

In the case of this clone: One end of the junction is discordant with germline, which a read error may explain. Within the sample, other DNA sequences also encode this same CDR3. The V gene is TRBV2, the J gene TRBJ1-2; TRBD1 is a possible D gene (5 bases). The CDR3 has 13 amino acids. CDR1 is SNHLY and CDR2 is FYNNEI in the germline V gene. The CDR3 coding sequence is TGTGCCATCCAGGGCAAATTAATATATGGTTACACCTTC. Translating gives CAIQGKLIYGYTF.

The CDR3 loop reads CASSVAASANEKLFF. DNA of the CDR3: TGTGCCAGCAGCGTAGCCGCTTCGGCTAATGAAAAACTGTTTTTT. The chain couples TRBV9 to TRBJ1-4; D is uncertain. CDR1 is SGDLS, CDR2 YYNGEE, per germline. V lost 0 bases and J 3 bases, leaving 9 bases between the germline ends. There are 15 residues in the CDR3.

The count of this clone is one. V and J are TRBV29-1 and TRBJ2-1; 13 bases map to TRBD2. This CDR3 region has 13 residues. The V gene end was trimmed by 7 bases and the J gene end by 8 bases; junction bases not matched to a gene: 5. CDR1 is SQVTM, CDR2 ANQGSEA, per germline. The CDR3 is CSGRTSGSDEQFF. As DNA, the CDR3 is TGCAGCGGAAGGACTAGCGGGAGTGATGAGCAGTTCTTC.

V is TRBV10-1 and J is TRBJ1-1, with no clear D. Deletions cut 6 bases from V and 1 base from J, with 9 bases between. The germline gives CDR1 WNHNN, CDR2 SYGVQD (reference sequence). The CDR3 is made up of 13 amino acids. The CDR3: CASRLDGNTEAFF. DNA of the CDR3: TGCGCCAGCAGGTTGGACGGGAACACTGAAGCTTTCTTT.

The chain recombines TRBV5-8 with TRBJ2-5; D perhaps matches TRBD2 (6 bases). V dropped 4 bases and J dropped 5 bases, with 12 bases sitting between them. The germline V gene has CDR1 SGHTS and CDR2 YDEGEE. This CDR3 is built from 13 residues. The CDR3 nucleotides read TGTGCCAGCAGCGGACCGGAGGGGGAGACCCAGTACTTC. This gives the protein CASSGPEGETQYF.

The J gene is TRBJ2-3, the V gene TRBV13; 11 bases align to TRBD2. The germline V gene encodes CDR1 PRHDT and CDR2 FYEKMQ (reference sequence). This CDR3 has 14 residues. Trimming cost V 7 bases and J 1 base; bases outside gene matches: 1. CDR3 bases: TGTGCCAGCAAACTAGCGGGAGGCACAGATACGCAGTATTTT. This codes for CASKLAGGTDTQYF.

V gene TRBV24-1 combines with J gene TRBJ2-5; no clear D gene. The CDR3 runs 12 residues. V shed 4 bases and J shed 0 bases, with 2 bases lying between them. Looked up from germline, CDR1 is KGHDR and CDR2 is SFDVKD. The CDR3 protein is CATSEYQETQYF. For the CDR3, the DNA is TGTGCCACCAGTGAGTACCAAGAGACCCAGTACTTC.

The V and J genes are TRBV6-1 and TRBJ1-6; D gene uncertain. This CDR3 is 15 amino acids long. Trimming left V 2 bases short and J 4 bases short, with 9 bases between. CDR1 MNHNS and CDR2 SASEGT come from the germline V gene. In nucleotides, the CDR3 is TGTGCCAGCAGTGAACAGGTCCCTTATAATTCACCCCTCCACTTT. It specifies CASSEQVPYNSPLHF.

The rearrangement links TRBV21-1 to TRBJ2-7; the table's D gene call, TRBD1, was not cross checked with the DNA. TRBV21-1 is a listed pseudogene. The CDR3 has 13 residues. CDR3 loop: CARDRASSYEQYV. The CDR3 bases are TGTGCCAGGGACAGGGCGAGCTCCTACGAGCAGTACGTC.

The CDR3 nucleotides read TGTGCCAGCTCACCGCAGGACCGAGGGGGCGATGGCTACACCTTC. Its translation is CASSPQDRGGDGYTF. The V gene is TRBV18, the J gene TRBJ1-2, with 7 bases fitting TRBD1. Trimming removed 3 bases from V and 6 bases from J; junction bases left unmatched: 10. There are 15 residues in the CDR3. The germline V gene encodes CDR1 KGHSH and CDR2 LQKENI.

This chain links TRBV15 with TRBJ2-1, with D unclear. Germline CDR1 LNHNV, CDR2 YYDKDF (reference sequence). The V end was cut by 1 base, the J end by 5 bases, with 9 bases between. CDR3 length equals 14 residues. The CDR3: CATSRVRLNNEQFF. CDR3 coding DNA: TGTGCCACCAGCAGAGTAAGACTTAACAATGAGCAGTTCTTC.